The 11 T cell receptor beta chains presented below share a single source sample, sequenced in a study of blood T cell repertoires in COVID-19. Profiled with immunoSEQ multiplex PCR; TCRdb holds only in-frame clones, not every one. The sample shows 65,000 to 70,000 clones, approximately 79% of them seen only once. The source material was peripheral blood. Source of these receptors: a man aged 55-75 years with acute or convalescent COVID-19.

The V and J genes are TRBV5-1 and TRBJ2-1, with TRBD1 matching over 9 bases. The CDR3 runs to 15 residues. CDR1 and CDR2 from the germline V gene are SGHRS and YFSETQ. Trimming removed 5 bases from V and 3 bases from J; junction bases left unmatched: 6. The CDR3 sequence: CASSLTGGIYNEQFF. The CDR3 nucleotides read TGCGCCAGCAGTCTGACAGGGGGGATCTACAATGAGCAGTTCTTC.

The CDR3 sequence: CASRDRAYNEKLFF. The CDR3 DNA sequence: TGTGCCAGCCGGGACAGGGCATATAATGAAAAACTGTTTTTT. The chain is built from TRBV6-5 and TRBJ1-4; 9 bases fit TRBD1. The CDR3 loop spans 14 amino acids. CDR1 is MNHEY, CDR2 SVGAGI, per germline. J gave up 4 bases and V 8 bases, and 5 bases lay outside the gene matches.

CDR3 in amino acids: CASRSSRDSPLHF. The DNA of the CDR3 is TGTGCCAGCAGATCCTCGAGGGATTCACCCCTCCACTTT. The chain joins TRBV3-1 (or the pseudogene TRBV3-2) to TRBJ1-6; D gene unclear. Trimming took off 6 bases at V and 8 bases at J, with 11 bases between the two ends. Germline V gives CDR1 LGHDT, CDR2 YNNKEL (reference sequence). There are 13 residues in the CDR3.

In its sample, this clone was seen once. V and J are TRBV11-3 and TRBJ2-1; 11 bases match TRBD2. Germline values: CDR1 SGHNT, CDR2 YENEEA. The CDR3 sequence is 16 residues long. The ends lost 5 bases at V and 2 bases at J; junction bases unmatched: 5. This CDR3 is CASSGSGGAPYNEQFF. The CDR3 DNA is TGTGCCAGCAGCGGTAGCGGGGGGGCCCCCTACAATGAGCAGTTCTTC. The full variable domain, its missing parts supplied by reference TRBV11-3 and TRBJ2-1, is EAGVVQSPRYKIIEKKQPVAFWCNPISGHNTLYWYLQNLGQGPELLIRYENEEAVDDSQLPKDRFSAERLKGVDSTLKIQPAELGDSAVYLCASSGSGGAPYNEQFFGPGTRLTVL.

The V and J genes are TRBV6-2 or TRBV6-3 and TRBJ1-1; TRBD1 might be the D (6 bases). CDR3 size: 15 residues. Trimming removed 5 bases from V and 3 bases from J, with 16 bases in between. Germline CDR1 is MNHEY and CDR2 is SVGEGT. The CDR3 DNA sequence: TGTGCCAGCAGTGACCCCGGGGGGCCTGACACTGAAGCTTTCTTT. Its translation: CASSDPGGPDTEAFF.

The V call is TRBV19, the J call TRBJ1-2, with 8 bases identical to TRBD1. The V gene end was trimmed by 5 bases and the J gene end by 6 bases; junction bases not matched to a gene: 11. CDR3 length: 15 amino acids. Germline V gives CDR1 LNHDA, CDR2 SQIVND (reference sequence). The CDR3 protein is CASSPSDRVRNGYTF. DNA for the CDR3: TGTGCCAGTAGTCCCTCGGACAGGGTCCGGAATGGCTACACCTTC.

The V and J genes are TRBV4-2 and TRBJ1-1; the D gene is possibly TRBD1 (5 bases). This CDR3 is 14 amino acids long. CDR1 is LGHNA, CDR2 YNFKEQ, per germline. V shed 0 bases and J shed 4 bases, with 9 bases lying between them. The CDR3 region is CASSQDGAGTEAFF. For the CDR3, the DNA is TGTGCCAGCAGCCAAGATGGGGCAGGCACTGAAGCTTTCTTT.

The sample holds many counts of this clone. The J gene is TRBJ1-2, the V gene TRBV4-1, with no clear D. Deletions cut 1 base from V and 8 bases from J, with 14 bases between. Germline V gives CDR1 MGHRA, CDR2 YSYEKL. This CDR3 has 14 residues. CDR3 region: CASSQGTATVGYTF. CDR3 in DNA: TGCGCCAGCAGCCAAGGTACAGCAACCGTAGGCTACACCTTC.

This chain links TRBV12-3 or TRBV12-4 with TRBJ1-3; D unresolved. The CDR3 totals 12 residues. CDR3 sequence (DNA): TGTGTCGCGCGTAGCTCTGGAAACACCATATATTTT. Encoded protein: CVARSSGNTIYF.

This rearrangement joins TRBV9 to TRBJ1-2, with D perhaps TRBD1 (6 bases). The CDR3 extends over 12 amino acids. Germline lookup yields CDR1 SGDLS and CDR2 YYNGEE. Trimming took off 2 bases at V and 8 bases at J, with 10 bases between the two ends. The CDR3 loop is CASSVAGDGYTF. Written as DNA, the CDR3 is TGTGCCAGCAGCGTGGCAGGGGACGGCTACACCTTC.

The chain's CDR3 is CASSLTSGSYNEQFF. Written as DNA, the CDR3 is TGTGCCAGCTCACTTACTAGCGGGTCCTACAATGAGCAGTTCTTC. V is TRBV18 and J is TRBJ2-1; TRBD2 agrees at 9 bases. The V gene end was trimmed by 4 bases and the J gene end by 1 base; junction bases not matched to a gene: 2. CDR1 is KGHSH, CDR2 LQKENI, per germline. CDR3 length equals 15 residues. Drawing the rest from reference TRBV18 and TRBJ2-1, the complete variable domain is NAGVMQNPRHLVRRRGQEARLRCSPMKGHSHVYWYRQLPEEGLKFMVYLQKENIIDESGMPKERFSAEFPKEGPSILRIQQVVRGDSAAYFCASSLTSGSYNEQFFGPGTRLTVL.